This T cell receptor beta chain was recorded in a study of blood T cell repertoires in COVID-19. Overall study: The samples span acute and convalescent COVID-19 from the United States, Italy and Spain. In each case, the material was cDNA or gDNA derived from T cells, B-cell-depleted T cells, or PBMCs.

Germline V gene lookup returns CDR1 MNHEY and CDR2 SMNVEV (reference sequence). This CDR3 contains 13 residues. Trimming stripped 2 bases from V and 6 bases from J, with 7 bases between. Authors' methods: Amplified reference gene primers provided the basis for estimating nucleated cell counts. Profiled with immunoSEQ multiplex PCR; TCRdb holds only in-frame clones, not every one. The D gene and trimming were derived from the DNA, and the V and J assignments and clone size from that table. The top ten hold approximately 1.7% of the sample, which has a few hundred thousand clones, about nine tenths seen once.

Sequencing input: peripheral blood. The origin of this receptor is an older man with acute or convalescent COVID-19. The V call is TRBV27, the J call TRBJ1-4; unclear D gene. The CDR3 loop reads CASSLGEDEKLFF. The CDR3 DNA is TGTGCCAGCAGTTTAGGAGAAGATGAAAAACTGTTTTTT.